A single sample gave rise to the 15 T cell receptor beta chains below, sequenced in a study of cytomegalovirus exposure and HLA in healthy donors. PCR used 60 Vbeta primers and 13 Jbeta primers. Clones were read by immunoSEQ multiplex PCR, and TCRdb kept only the in-frame ones, dropping some. Here the sample spans about 57,000 clones, approximately 79% being singletons. Material for sequencing was PBMCs. The receptors derive from a woman aged 30 to 39 in good health and CMV-seronegative.

The V call is TRBV7-2, the J call TRBJ2-6, with 9 bases lining up with TRBD1. V lost 0 bases and J lost 1; bases outside the gene matches: 4. The germline gives CDR1 SGHTA, CDR2 FQGNSA. The CDR3 sequence is 18 residues long. CDR3 protein: CASSLAGTGTSGANVLTF. The CDR3 DNA is TGTGCCAGCAGCTTAGCAGGGACAGGGACTTCTGGGGCCAACGTCCTGACTTTC.

The chain links TRBV7-2 to TRBJ1-2; D possibly corresponds to TRBD1 (6 bases). V dropped 5 bases and J dropped 2 bases, with 12 bases sitting between them. The CDR3 has 14 residues. Germline CDR1 SGHTA, CDR2 FQGNSA. The CDR3 DNA is TGTGCCAGCAGCGCCGACAGGACCAACTATGGCTACACCTTC. This gives the protein CASSADRTNYGYTF.

The chain joins TRBV4-2 to TRBJ1-5, with D unclear. Per germline, CDR1 LGHNA and CDR2 YNFKEQ. The CDR3 spans 14 residues. Deletions cut 0 bases from V and 5 bases from J, with 8 bases between. CDR3 DNA sequence: TGTGCCAGCAGCCAAGATCGCGGGGATCAGCCCCAGCATTTT. It yields the protein CASSQDRGDQPQHF.

This chain joins TRBV19 and TRBJ2-1; TRBD2 matches at 9 bases. Per germline, CDR1 LNHDA and CDR2 SQIVND (reference sequence). The ends lost 5 bases at V and 4 bases at J; junction bases unmatched: 6. CDR3 size: 15 residues. The CDR3 DNA reads as TGTGCCAGTAGTCAAGCGGGGGGCTCATACAATGAGCAGTTCTTC. It translates to CASSQAGGSYNEQFF.

This rearrangement joins TRBV15 to TRBJ2-2; TRBD1 aligns across 9 bases. The CDR3 has 15 amino acids. Germline V gene data show CDR1 as LNHNV and CDR2 as YYDKDF (reference sequence). V lost 11 bases to trimming and J lost 5 bases; unmatched junction nucleotides: 12. The CDR3: CASKLKTGGTGELFF. CDR3 nucleotides: TGTGCCTCTAAACTTAAGACAGGGGGGACCGGGGAGCTGTTTTTT. The complete variable domain, with remaining parts taken from reference TRBV15 and TRBJ2-2, reads DAMVIQNPRYQVTQFGKPVTLSCSQTLNHNVMYWYQQKSSQAPKLLFHYYDKDFNNEADTPDNFQSRRPNTSFCFLDIRSPGLGDTAMYLCASKLKTGGTGELFFGEGSRLTVL.

This sequence joins TRBV7-9 and TRBJ1-1; D unclear. Germline values: CDR1 SEHNR, CDR2 FQNEAQ (reference sequence). V was trimmed by 3 bases and J by 1 base, leaving 12 bases between them. CDR3 length: 15 amino acids. Written as DNA, the CDR3 is TGTGCCAGCAGCTTCCAATTTTTAGAGAACACTGAAGCTTTCTTT. Translated, it gives CASSFQFLENTEAFF.

The chain couples TRBV9 to TRBJ1-2; D might be TRBD1 (5 bases). CDR1 SGDLS and CDR2 YYNGEE come from the germline V gene. Trimming removed 0 bases from V and 6 bases from J, with 15 bases in between. The CDR3 consists of 15 residues. CDR3 in DNA: TGTGCCAGCAGCGTAGGGGGGGGAGGTCCAGATGGCTACACCTTC. Its translation: CASSVGGGGPDGYTF.

The chain uses TRBV4-1 and TRBJ2-7, with TRBD1 identical over 7 bases. V dropped 0 bases and J dropped 5; count of bases not matched to a gene: 10. The germline CDR1 and CDR2 sequences are MGHRA and YSYEKL. This CDR3 is built from 16 residues. CDR3 in amino acids: CASSQDSTGFSHEQYF. CDR3 DNA: TGCGCCAGCAGCCAAGATTCGACAGGGTTTTCCCACGAGCAGTACTTC.

On this clone itself: At one end the junction does not follow the germline gene, possibly because of a read error. This chain uses TRBV14 with TRBJ1-2, with D perhaps TRBD1 (6 bases). This CDR3 region has 13 residues. Germline V gives CDR1 SGHDN, CDR2 FVKESK. DNA for the CDR3: TGTGCCAGCAGTCAGGGGTTTAACTATGGTTACACCTTC. It translates to CASSQGFNYGYTF.

This clone occurred once. This chain joins TRBV5-1 and TRBJ2-3; 12 bases align to TRBD2. Trimming cost V 5 bases and J 0 bases; bases outside gene matches: 7. This CDR3 is 17 amino acids long. The germline CDR1 and CDR2 sequences are SGHRS and YFSETQ. For the CDR3, the DNA is TGCGCCAGCAGGCGGCTAGCGGGAGGGCCAAGCACAGATACGCAGTATTTT. Protein product: CASRRLAGGPSTDTQYF.

The chain employs TRBV7-9 and TRBJ2-3; weak D call: TRBD1 (6 bases). The CDR3 has 15 residues. Germline-derived CDR1 and CDR2 are SEHNR and FQNEAQ (reference sequence). Trimming pared 5 bases from V and 2 bases from J, leaving 14 bases between. The CDR3 here is CASSTRGEFTDTQYF. The CDR3 bases are TGTGCCAGCAGCACCAGGGGCGAGTTCACAGATACGCAGTATTTT. Together with reference TRBV7-9 and TRBJ2-3, the CDR3 gives the full variable domain: DTGVSQNPRHKITKRGQNVTFRCDPISEHNRLYWYRQTLGQGPEFLTYFQNEAQLEKSRLLSDRFSAERPKGSFSTLEIQRTEQGDSAMYLCASSTRGEFTDTQYFGPGTRLTVL.

The V and J genes are TRBV7-9 and TRBJ1-2; 7 bases agree with TRBD1. Germline values: CDR1 SEHNR, CDR2 FQNEAQ (reference sequence). With 0 bases clipped from V and 5 bases from J, the junction kept 6 bases outside the gene matches. CDR3 length: 15 amino acids. The CDR3 region is CASSLAEGAMYGYTF. DNA of the CDR3: TGTGCCAGCAGCTTAGCAGAGGGGGCGATGTATGGCTACACCTTC.

V and J are TRBV5-1 and TRBJ1-2; 7 bases align to TRBD1. The CDR3 runs to 14 residues. The V and J ends lost 3 bases and 4 bases, in that order; junction bases with no gene match: 6. CDR1 and CDR2 (germline): SGHRS, YFSETQ. This chain's CDR3 is CASSSRQGGYGYTF. The CDR3 DNA reads as TGCGCCAGCAGCTCCAGACAGGGAGGCTATGGCTACACCTTC.

The chain links TRBV10-3 to TRBJ1-2, with unresolved D. The V gene's germline CDR1 is ENHRY and CDR2 SYGVKD. The CDR3 loop spans 15 amino acids. The V and J ends lost 0 bases and 5 bases respectively, with 13 bases between them. The CDR3 reads CAISESPGSLYGYTF. For the CDR3, the DNA is TGTGCCATCAGTGAGTCACCAGGTTCCCTATATGGCTACACCTTC.

The rearrangement links TRBV28 to TRBJ2-7; 11 bases fit TRBD2. Germline loops: CDR1 MDHEN, CDR2 SYDVKM. CDR3 length: 16 residues. With 3 bases clipped from V and 1 base from J, the junction kept 5 bases outside the gene matches. The CDR3 DNA sequence: TGTGCCAGCAGTTTCTCCTTAGCGGGGGGGTCCTACGAGCAGTACTTC. As protein: CASSFSLAGGSYEQYF. The full variable domain, its missing parts supplied by reference TRBV28 and TRBJ2-7, is DVKVTQSSRYLVKRTGEKVFLECVQDMDHENMFWYRQDPGLGLRLIYFSYDVKMKEKGDIPEGYSVSREKKERFSLILESASTNQTSMYLCASSFSLAGGSYEQYFGPGTRLTVT.